The source of this TCR beta chain is a study of CXCR3-negative and CXCR3-positive naive CD8 T cells. Study results and limitations: Researchers reported similar TRBV-TRBJ usage in naive CXCR3-negative and CXCR3-positive cells, though memory differed. In CXCR3-positive naive cells, the TRB CDR3s were more hydrophobic than in CXCR3-negative naive cells.

Concerning this clonotype itself: Its specificity is not known.

TRB cDNA was prepared as libraries by UMI-labeled 5' RACE. TCRdb reprocessed the 5' RACE reads, with one entry per CDR3 protein and no DNA. This sample's clone table lists about 150,000 distinct CDR3 sequences. There are 13 residues in the CDR3. Germline V lookup: CDR1 MGHRA, CDR2 YSYEKL. In triplicate, each CD8+ T cell subset was sorted at roughly 330,000 cells per replicate. V usage is TRBV4-1 and J usage is TRBJ1-2. The source is a human donor in good health. Some clones in this sample may be carry-over from other donors' samples. Sample: naive CXCR3+ CD8+ T cells from blood. Subset noted: CD45RO-CCR7+CD27+CD95- naive CD8+ T cells expressing CXCR3 (TNR3+). The CDR3 here is CASSKVGSDGYTF.